This TCR beta chain emerged from a study of immune heterogeneity within non-small cell lung tumors. Overall study results and limits: Identical dominant CDR3 beta clonotypes spanned tumor sites within a patient, beside site-unique high-frequency clones.

Template input was genomic DNA from bulk tumor (about 600 ng per sample). Widely spaced biopsies, several per primary tumor, were obtained at surgery. Undergoing curative surgery were patients whose non-small cell lung cancer was untreated and newly diagnosed. Donors were newly diagnosed non-small cell lung cancer patients having surgery with curative intent. Judged by abundance, this clonotype is medium-sized. Antigen specificity is unknown. Trimming left V 4 bases short and J 0 bases short, with 15 bases between. CDR1 is PRHDT, CDR2 FYEKMQ, per germline (reference sequence). The CDR3 loop spans 16 amino acids. Multiplex PCR amplified the TCR beta CDR3 region. Its first round ran for approximately 10 cycles with 32 V and 13 J primers. From the multiplex PCR reads, TCRdb called clonotypes with MiXCR, one entry per CDR3 protein. This table holds some 2,500 distinct CDR3 sequences, 51% found once.

Specimen: lung tumor tissue. V usage is TRBV13 and J usage is TRBJ1-1; no clear D. This TCR came from a man aged 45 to 65 with non-small cell lung cancer. CDR3: CASSSFMDAMNTEAFF. As DNA, the CDR3 is TGTGCCAGCAGCTCATTCATGGACGCCATGAACACTGAAGCTTTCTTT.